Below, 22 T cell receptor beta chains from the same sample are listed, as sequenced in a study of T-cell memory formation after mild COVID-19. TCRdb used MiXCR to reprocess the 5' RACE reads, holding one entry per CDR3 protein. This table has fewer than 150,000 distinct CDR3 sequences, about 20% appearing once. The sequencing sample was made of PBMCs or a T cell subset sorted from them (not recorded which). The source of these receptors is a man in his late teens or twenties who had mild COVID-19 (a few samples of this study predate the infection). Cell type and time point are not known.

This chain joins TRBV4-3 and TRBJ2-1; 8 nucleotides line up with TRBD1. Germline trimming cut 4 bases from V and 9 bases from J; bases unmatched to any gene: 5. This CDR3 has 13 amino acids. Per the germline V gene, CDR1 is LGHNA and CDR2 is YSLEER. CDR3 sequence reads: CASSPAGGFEQFF. The CDR3 region has the DNA TGCGCCAGCAGCCCGGCAGGGGGCTTTGAGCAGTTCTTC.

The chain joins TRBV12-3 or TRBV12-4 to TRBJ1-1; 7 bases align to TRBD1. The CDR3 is 14 residues long. V dropped 3 bases and J dropped 3; count of bases not matched to a gene: 4. CDR3 loop: CASSFGRGDTEAFF. DNA of the CDR3: TGTGCCAGCAGTTTCGGCAGGGGGGACACTGAAGCTTTCTTT.

The CDR3 loop reads CATLSGGFYNEQFF. The CDR3 DNA sequence: TGCGCCACTCTTAGCGGGGGGTTCTACAATGAGCAGTTCTTC. The genes are TRBV10-2 and TRBJ2-1, with 10 bases lining up with TRBD2. CDR1 is WSHSY, CDR2 SAAADI, per germline. This CDR3 comprises 14 residues. Losses at the gene ends were 10 bases for V and 3 bases for J; bases not matched to a gene: 6.

This clonotype appeared a few times. The chain joins TRBV19 to TRBJ1-1; TRBD1 is a possible D gene (5 bases). Germline-derived CDR1 and CDR2 are LNHDA and SQIVND (reference sequence). The germline V and J ends were trimmed by 9 bases and 2 bases, with 13 bases remaining between them. The CDR3 totals 13 residues. The CDR3: CARIRDGNTEAFF. CDR3 DNA: TGTGCCAGGATCCGGGACGGAAACACTGAAGCTTTCTTT.

V usage is TRBV5-5 and J usage is TRBJ2-3; no reliable D call. V shed 0 bases and J shed 2 bases, with 10 bases lying between them. The CDR3 is 15 residues long. Germline CDR1 SGHKS, CDR2 YYEKEE (reference sequence). The CDR3 nucleotides read TGTGCCAGCAGCTTGGAGGTCAAATCCACAGATACGCAGTATTTT. Protein sequence: CASSLEVKSTDTQYF.

The table lists this clonotype with a few counts. The J gene is TRBJ1-1, the V gene TRBV27, with a tentative D call TRBD1 (6 bases). The V gene's germline CDR1 is MNHEY and CDR2 SMNVEV (reference sequence). The CDR3 runs 14 residues. V lost 1 base and J 8 bases, leaving 14 bases between the germline ends. The CDR3 reads CASSLLLGGEEAFF. The CDR3 DNA follows: TGTGCCAGCAGTTTATTGTTGGGGGGCGAAGAAGCTTTCTTT.

The rearrangement links TRBV6-2 or TRBV6-3 to TRBJ2-2, with a tentative D call TRBD2 (5 bases). Germline V CDR1 and CDR2: MNHEY, SVGEGT. The V and J ends lost 6 bases and 0 bases respectively, with 14 bases between them. CDR3 length: 16 amino acids. The CDR3 protein is CASRLLGEANTGELFF. The CDR3 DNA sequence: TGTGCCAGCAGACTCCTCGGGGAAGCGAACACCGGGGAGCTGTTTTTT.

Only a few counts were recorded for this clonotype. The chain has TRBV19 and TRBJ2-5; weak D call: TRBD1 (5 bases). Germline CDR1 reads LNHDA; CDR2 reads SQIVND (reference sequence). CDR3 length: 14 residues. V lost 4 bases and J lost 8, with 17 bases in between. In DNA, the CDR3 is TGTGCCAGTAGTACCGCAGGGAAAGAGATTACCCAGTACTTC. This sequence encodes CASSTAGKEITQYF.

This clonotype was picked up one time. DNA for the CDR3: TGCGCCAGCAGCCAAGAAGGGAGGGGCTACACCTTC. It is translated as CASSQEGRGYTF. The chain joins TRBV4-1 to TRBJ1-2, with no clear D. This CDR3 comprises 12 residues. In germline, CDR1 is MGHRA, CDR2 YSYEKL. V lost 0 bases, J lost 8 bases, and 7 bases lay in between.

The rearrangement uses TRBV12-5 and TRBJ2-7, with 7 bases lining up with TRBD1. The germline CDR1 and CDR2 sequences are LGHNT and FRNRAP. J gave up 7 bases and V 5 bases, and 8 bases lay outside the gene matches. The CDR3 length is 13 residues. CDR3 nucleotide sequence: TGTGCTAGTGGTGATACACAGGGGAGAGAGCAGTACTTC. This codes for CASGDTQGREQYF.

This sequence joins TRBV15 and TRBJ2-1; TRBD2 aligns across 7 bases. CDR3 length: 15 amino acids. Germline assignment: CDR1 LNHNV and CDR2 YYDKDF (reference sequence). Germline trimming cut 0 bases from V and 9 bases from J; bases unmatched to any gene: 8. DNA of the CDR3: TGTGCCACCAGCAGAGACTCCGCAGCGGGGTTTGAGCAGTTCTTC. Its translation: CATSRDSAAGFEQFF.

V and J are TRBV3-1 and TRBJ1-1; maybe TRBD1 (6 bases). Germline-derived CDR1 and CDR2 are LGHDT and YNNKEL (reference sequence). This CDR3 is built from 19 residues. Trimming took off 0 bases at V and 0 bases at J, with 20 bases between the two ends. The CDR3 spells CASSQDPGAYSSMNTEAFF. The CDR3 DNA reads TGTGCCAGCAGCCAAGATCCAGGGGCCTACAGCTCGATGAACACTGAAGCTTTCTTT.

The V gene is TRBV12-3 or TRBV12-4, the J gene TRBJ2-4; a weak D match, TRBD1 (6 bases). V gave up 5 bases and J gave up 0 bases, with 14 bases separating them. The CDR3 runs 16 residues. CDR3 loop: CASSLLRGLAKNIQYF. In DNA form, the CDR3 reads TGTGCCAGCAGTCTCCTCAGGGGTTTAGCCAAAAACATTCAGTACTTC.

The chain uses TRBV27 and TRBJ1-5; no clear D. The CDR3 is 14 amino acids. Trimming removed 1 base from V and 0 bases from J, with 4 bases in between. Germline CDR1 reads MNHEY; CDR2 reads SMNVEV (reference sequence). CDR3 in amino acids: CASSLLGSNQPQHF. The CDR3 region has the DNA TGTGCCAGCAGTTTATTGGGTAGCAATCAGCCCCAGCATTTT.

This clonotype came up a few times. V gene TRBV5-1 combines with J gene TRBJ2-3, with a possible D match to TRBD2 (6 bases). Trimming cost V 4 bases and J 1 base, with 13 bases left between them. The length of the CDR3 is 15 residues. Germline V gene lookup returns CDR1 SGHRS and CDR2 YFSETQ. The CDR3: CASSLGDSRTDTQYF. CDR3 sequence (DNA): TGCGCCAGCAGCCTGGGGGACTCCCGCACAGATACGCAGTATTTT.

The V and J genes are TRBV29-1 and TRBJ2-5; D gene ambiguous. CDR3 length: 14 residues. V gave up 0 bases and J gave up 4 bases, with 12 bases separating them. Germline CDR1 reads SQVTM; CDR2 reads ANQGSEA. CDR3 nucleotides: TGCAGCGTTGAAGATTATGAGTTCCGAGAGACCCAGTACTTC. Residues: CSVEDYEFRETQYF.

The gene calls are TRBV29-1 and TRBJ2-3, with a weak D call TRBD2 (6 bases). Trimming left V 3 bases short and J 5 bases short, with 15 bases between. The V gene's germline CDR1 is SQVTM and CDR2 ANQGSEA. The CDR3 contains 14 residues. Here the CDR3 reads CSVEGQGGEDTQYF. The CDR3 nucleotides read TGCAGCGTTGAGGGCCAGGGAGGAGAAGATACGCAGTATTTT.

This sequence joins TRBV4-1 and TRBJ2-2; D is uncertain. The V gene's germline CDR1 is MGHRA and CDR2 YSYEKL. Trimming shortened V by 3 bases and J by 1 base, and 6 bases separated the two germline ends. This CDR3 has 14 amino acids. CDR3 in amino acids: CASSQRQNTGELFF. The CDR3 DNA reads as TGCGCCAGCAGCCAGAGACAGAACACCGGGGAGCTGTTTTTT.

The chain couples TRBV4-1 to TRBJ1-2, with a tentative D call TRBD1 (5 bases). The CDR3 runs to 15 residues. Germline CDR1 and CDR2: MGHRA and YSYEKL. V dropped 4 bases and J dropped 7 bases, with 19 bases sitting between them. The chain's CDR3 is CASSLLGATAAGYTF. Here the CDR3 DNA reads TGCGCCAGCAGCCTGCTTGGCGCGACAGCGGCTGGCTACACCTTC.

V is TRBV4-3 and J is TRBJ1-5; tentatively, D is TRBD1 (6 bases). The CDR3 contains 15 residues. The V and J ends lost 0 bases and 5 bases respectively, with 11 bases between them. Germline CDR1 LGHNA, CDR2 YSLEER. The DNA for the CDR3 is TGCGCCAGCAGCCAAGACCGGACAGCGGATCAGCCCCAGCATTTT. It is translated as CASSQDRTADQPQHF.

The chain couples TRBV9 to TRBJ2-1, with D possibly matching TRBD2 (6 bases). Looked up from germline, CDR1 is SGDLS and CDR2 is YYNGEE. V lost 1 base and J lost 3, with 23 bases in between. The CDR3 is 19 amino acids. The CDR3 sequence is CASSVSHLKGRGNYNEQFF. In DNA form, the CDR3 reads TGTGCCAGCAGCGTATCCCACCTAAAGGGGCGGGGAAACTACAATGAGCAGTTCTTC.

The chain recombines TRBV12-3 or TRBV12-4 with TRBJ2-1; perhaps TRBD2 as D (6 bases). CDR3 size: 15 residues. V lost 6 bases to trimming and J lost 7 bases, with 19 bases between them. As DNA, the CDR3 is TGTGCCAGCAGCTATGCTCTGGGGGGTGGTAATGAGCAGTTCTTC. Amino acids: CASSYALGGGNEQFF.